Following are 15 T cell receptor beta chains from one sample sequenced in a study of OX40 agonist ivuxolimab in advanced cancers. Assay: immunoSEQ multiplex PCR; the TCRdb copy retains only in-frame clones and omits some. The sample shows 70,000 to 85,000 clones, approximately 80% of them seen only once. The sample consisted of CD4+ or CD8+ T cells sorted from blood, taken in a trial of the OX40 agonist ivuxolimab. These receptors were obtained from an adult with an advanced solid tumor such as melanoma, head and neck, liver or kidney cancer.

V and J are TRBV19 and TRBJ2-7, with 8 nucleotides matching TRBD2. CDR3 length: 14 residues. Trimming at V came to 3 bases and at J to 2 bases, leaving 3 bases not matched to a gene. CDR1 LNHDA and CDR2 SQIVND come from the germline V gene (reference sequence). The CDR3 nucleotides read TGTGCCAGTAGTATGCAAGCGGGAGCCTACGAGCAGTACTTC. Encoded protein: CASSMQAGAYEQYF.

J is TRBJ2-1 and V is TRBV7-2; D gene uncertain. V was trimmed by 1 base and J by 7 bases, leaving 5 bases between them. Per the germline V gene, CDR1 is SGHTA and CDR2 is FQGNSA. This CDR3 is built from 12 residues. The CDR3 is CASSLGWNEQFF. The DNA of the CDR3 is TGTGCCAGCAGCTTAGGATGGAATGAGCAGTTCTTC. Together with reference TRBV7-2 and TRBJ2-1, the CDR3 gives the full variable domain: GAGVSQSPSNKVTEKGKDVELRCDPISGHTALYWYRQSLGQGLEFLIYFQGNSAPDKSGLPSDRFSAERTGGSVSTLTIQRTQQEDSAVYLCASSLGWNEQFFGPGTRLTVL.

The rearrangement links TRBV7-6 to TRBJ1-1; TRBD1 is a possible D gene (6 bases). Trimming took off 1 base at V and 1 base at J, with 16 bases between the two ends. This CDR3 is built from 17 residues. Germline CDR1 reads SGHVS; CDR2 reads FNYEAQ. CDR3 residues: CASSLDRGVKGNTEAFF. The DNA for the CDR3 is TGTGCCAGCAGCTTAGATAGGGGGGTAAAAGGGAACACTGAAGCTTTCTTT.

This clone was seen a few times. The rearrangement joins TRBV28 to TRBJ2-7, with D maybe TRBD2 (5 bases). The germline V gene has CDR1 MDHEN and CDR2 SYDVKM. The CDR3 sequence is 13 residues long. Trimming cost V 7 bases and J 7 bases, with 17 bases left between them. The CDR3 sequence: CASTSTRAFEQYV. The CDR3, as DNA: TGTGCCAGCACCTCCACGAGGGCTTTTGAGCAGTACGTC.

This sequence joins TRBV7-9 and TRBJ1-4; tentative D call: TRBD1 (5 bases). The ends were cut back, 1 base at V and 5 bases at J, with 11 bases in the middle. The V gene's germline CDR1 is SEHNR and CDR2 FQNEAQ (reference sequence). This CDR3 comprises 15 residues. CDR3 DNA: TGTGCCAGCAGCTTAGACCAACGGGGGAATGAAAAACTGTTTTTT. It translates to CASSLDQRGNEKLFF. Full variable domain (remainder filled in from reference TRBV7-9 and TRBJ1-4): DTGVSQNPRHKITKRGQNVTFRCDPISEHNRLYWYRQTLGQGPEFLTYFQNEAQLEKSRLLSDRFSAERPKGSFSTLEIQRTEQGDSAMYLCASSLDQRGNEKLFFGSGTQLSVL.

This rearrangement joins TRBV9 to TRBJ2-1; D unresolved. This CDR3 spans 13 amino acids. The V and J ends lost 3 bases and 4 bases respectively, with 8 bases between them. Germline V gene lookup returns CDR1 SGDLS and CDR2 YYNGEE. The CDR3 sequence is CASSAQDYNEQFF. CDR3 coding DNA: TGTGCCAGCAGCGCCCAGGATTACAATGAGCAGTTCTTC.

The V gene is TRBV27, the J gene TRBJ2-5, with D possibly being TRBD2 (6 bases). This CDR3 contains 12 residues. Deletions cut 3 bases from V and 10 bases from J, with 12 bases between. Germline V gives CDR1 MNHEY, CDR2 SMNVEV (reference sequence). The CDR3 sequence: CASSFWGGIQYF. CDR3 coding DNA: TGTGCCAGCAGTTTTTGGGGCGGGATCCAGTACTTC.

As regards this clone: At one end, the junction sequence differs from germline, possibly due to a read error. This sequence joins TRBV4-2 and TRBJ2-1; a possible D gene is TRBD2 (7 bases). CDR1 is LGHNA, CDR2 YNFKEQ, per germline. The CDR3 loop spans 14 amino acids. CDR3 sequence (DNA): TGTGCCAGCAGCCAAGATATCGGCGGGGGCTTTGTGGTCTTC. It codes for CASSQDIGGGFVVF.

The J gene is TRBJ1-4, the V gene TRBV28, with D hard to call. The CDR3 length is 15 residues. Germline V lookup: CDR1 MDHEN, CDR2 SYDVKM. V lost 6 bases and J 0 bases, leaving 11 bases between the germline ends. Here the CDR3 reads CASSAQASTNEKLFF. The CDR3 bases are TGTGCCAGCAGCGCTCAGGCTTCAACTAATGAAAAACTGTTTTTT.

This clone was observed a few times. The rearrangement joins TRBV5-4 to TRBJ1-2, with D possibly being TRBD1 (6 bases). CDR1 and CDR2 from the germline V gene are SGHNT and YYREEE (reference sequence). The CDR3 consists of 14 residues. The V gene lost 3 bases and the J gene lost 3 bases, with 12 bases spanning the gap. The CDR3 region has the DNA TGTGCCAGCAGCTCCGAACAGGGTTACTATGGCTACACCTTC. Residues: CASSSEQGYYGYTF.

V is TRBV9 and J is TRBJ2-2; TRBD2 might be the D (6 bases). The CDR3 contains 15 residues. The germline CDR1 and CDR2 sequences are SGDLS and YYNGEE. The V gene lost 4 bases and the J gene lost 7 bases, with 17 bases spanning the gap. The CDR3 loop is CASSPTGRWNGELFF. CDR3 nucleotides: TGTGCCAGCAGCCCCACGGGGAGGTGGAACGGGGAGCTGTTTTTT.

This chain uses TRBV15 with TRBJ2-5; 8 nucleotides line up with TRBD1. Unmatched junction bases numbered 4, after V lost 0 bases and J lost 4 bases. The germline CDR1 and CDR2 sequences are LNHNV and YYDKDF (reference sequence). This CDR3 is built from 15 residues. The CDR3 sequence: CATSRDQGATETQYF. DNA for the CDR3: TGTGCCACCAGCAGAGATCAGGGGGCTACAGAGACCCAGTACTTC.

CDR3 sequence (DNA): TGTGCCAGCAGTTTATCCTCGGGGAATGAGCAGTTCTTC. Its translation is CASSLSSGNEQFF. The rearrangement uses TRBV27 and TRBJ2-1; D is possibly TRBD2 (5 bases). Trimming removed 0 bases at V and 7 bases at J, with 7 bases between. CDR3 size: 13 residues. Germline loops: CDR1 MNHEY, CDR2 SMNVEV (reference sequence).

The V call is TRBV2, the J call TRBJ2-1; D is possibly TRBD1 (5 bases). Germline V gene lookup returns CDR1 SNHLY and CDR2 FYNNEI. V lost 2 bases, J lost 6 bases, and 8 bases lay in between. The CDR3 runs 13 residues. The CDR3 DNA sequence: TGTGCCAGCAGTGAAACACAGGTCAATGAGCAGTTCTTC. It yields the protein CASSETQVNEQFF.

The V and J genes are TRBV11-2 and TRBJ2-6; D is uncertain. Per germline, CDR1 SGHAT and CDR2 FQNNGV. The V gene lost 2 bases and the J gene lost 0 bases, with 5 bases spanning the gap. The CDR3 runs to 15 residues. In nucleotides, the CDR3 is TGTGCCAGCAGCTTATATATCTCTGGGGCCAACGTCCTGACTTTC. Protein: CASSLYISGANVLTF.